This T cell receptor beta chain came from a study of neurological immune-mediated disorders. Study-wide points: The multiple sclerosis repertoire cluster lacked an association with any feature, whether clinical or MRI.

V lost 0 bases and J lost 5, with 17 bases in between. Germline V gene sequence: CDR1 DFQATT, CDR2 SNEGSKA (reference sequence). The CDR3 is made up of 16 amino acids. Ten or more counts support this clonotype. Its target is unknown. cDNA synthesis was performed by 5'RACE with 10-nucleotide random UMIs. TCRdb ran MiXCR on the 5' RACE reads and lists one entry per CDR3 protein. The repertoire holds nearly 60,000 distinct CDR3 sequences, with approximately 3.5% as singletons. The V gene is TRBV20-1, the J gene TRBJ2-1, with a possible D match to TRBD2 (5 bases). This sequence was found in a woman in her 30s with multiple sclerosis. Sequencing was done on a sample of PBMCs. CDR3 region: CSARDRTRTGNNEQFF. The CDR3, as DNA: TGCAGTGCTAGAGATCGCACTCGCACGGGGAACAATGAGCAGTTCTTC.